This record looks at one T cell receptor beta chain sequence and its context. The antigen is not known. The sample comes from a study of T cell responses to AZD1222 COVID-19 vaccine. The data were produced by immunoSEQ multiplex PCR, yet TCRdb's version contains in-frame clones alone and is incomplete. The data hold around 100,000 clones, with 70% to 90% observed a single time. Points from the study as a whole: Donors were largely white British and mainly female; clonal diversity was possibly underestimated.

V lost 2 bases and J 3 bases, leaving 4 bases between the germline ends. This CDR3 is built from 12 residues. Germline CDR1 and CDR2: SGHTA and FQGNSA. Second doses at about 4 or about 12 weeks were pooled. This TCR was recovered from an adult who received the AZD1222 COVID-19 vaccine. The sample in question was peripheral blood, obtained 28 days after the second AZD1222 dose. The chain uses TRBV7-2 and TRBJ2-5, with D unclear. The CDR3 bases are TGTGCCAGCAGCTTAACTGAAGAGACCCAGTACTTC. Translation gives CASSLTEETQYF.